This TCR beta chain was captured by sequencing in a study of vaccination and CD4 T cells after COVID-19. Study context: Control cultures were supplied with a CEFX pool, an HIV-1 Nef pool, or no peptide at all. Study results and limitations: The study found that a median about 88% of reactive clones in convalescent patients appeared only post-vaccination.

In this sample, this clonotype turned up a few times. Its target is unknown. CDR1 and CDR2 from the germline V gene are MNHEY and SMNVEV (reference sequence). The CDR3 covers 14 residues. V lost 5 bases and J 6 bases, leaving 16 bases between the germline ends. The Oncomine TCR Beta short-read assay sequenced DNA from cultured CD4+ T cells. DNA came from CD4+ T cells after culture. TCRdb redid the calling of the PCR reads with MiXCR, one entry per CDR3 protein. Of roughly 10,000 distinct CDR3 sequences in the sample, around 56% were seen once. The treatment: roughly 10-day PBMC culture with coronavirus spike peptide pools or control peptides (ViraFEST assay). Replacement of half the medium with fresh IL-2 medium took place on days 3 and 7.

The source material was CD4+ T cells from blood, cultured in vitro. The gene calls are TRBV27 and TRBJ1-1; D is undetermined. The sequence derives from a human donor who had recovered from COVID-19. The CDR3: CASSKYSDGAEAFF. The CDR3 region has the DNA TGTGCCAGCAGTAAGTACTCAGACGGGGCTGAAGCTTTCTTT.